The rows below give T cell receptor beta chains drawn from one sample of a study of human T cells and chemical hapten exposure. TCRdb re-derived calls from the RACE reads in MiXCR, one entry per CDR3 protein. Counted here are around 160,000 distinct CDR3 sequences, roughly 15% occurring once; the ten biggest clones make up about 1.8%. Sequencing used whole blood, obtained in connection with sensitization to the hapten diphenylcyclopropenone (DPC). All receptors come from a woman aged 25 to 39 with alopecia areata. Some clones in this sample may be carry-over from other donors' samples. CDR3s include the opening cysteine and the closing phenylalanine or tryptophan.

>TRBJ1-5|TRBV13
CASSLGRVDYSNQPQHF
>TRBJ2-7|TRBV2
CASRTSRARGYEQYF
>TRBJ2-4|TRBV28
CASSPPTGRIQYF
>TRBJ2-7|TRBV4-3
CASSQGRIDYEQYF
>TRBJ1-1|TRBV5-1
CASSLENLGRKAFF
>TRBJ2-1|TRBV7-9
CASSPPRQPYNEQFF
>TRBJ2-1|TRBV12-3/TRBV12-4
CASSLSDEYPPFNEQFF
>TRBJ1-2|TRBV7-9
CASRATGTDYGYTF
>TRBJ2-7|TRBV5-5
CASSSVYEQYF
>TRBJ2-7|TRBV12-2
CASRQESGTYEQYF
>TRBJ1-2|TRBV20-1
CSANPGRGYGYTF
>TRBJ2-1|TRBV28
CATRGGEQFF
>TRBJ2-7|TRBV12-5
CASGLPSGGEGKQYF
>TRBJ2-3|TRBV9
CASSPSVDTQYF
>TRBJ2-2|TRBV7-2
CASSPGLAGASGELFF
>TRBJ1-6|TRBV27
CASRHQGAQNSPLHF
>TRBJ1-1|TRBV28
CASISGTVNTEAFF
>TRBJ2-5|TRBV7-8
CASSLVPQETQYF
>TRBJ1-5|TRBV12-3/TRBV12-4
CASRPSGGQPQHF
>TRBJ1-5|TRBV7-9
CASSSGQFSNQPQHF
>TRBJ2-7|TRBV6-2/TRBV6-3
CASRPTSGGPPEQYF
>TRBJ1-1|TRBV4-3
CASSQGDRGLNTEAFF
>TRBJ2-7|TRBV7-9
CANSKTGYSSYEQYF
>TRBJ2-1|TRBV7-9
CASSVLAGQFF
>TRBJ2-1|TRBV7-2
CASSLSSDNEQFF
>TRBJ2-5|TRBV5-5
CASSTGPIQETQYF
>TRBJ1-1|TRBV18
CASSPRDHSSGNTEAFF
>TRBJ1-1|TRBV5-1
CASSFVSGKDTEAFF
>TRBJ1-4|TRBV2
CASSAHSKDEKLFF
>TRBJ1-5|TRBV7-2
CASSLYRINQPQHF
>TRBJ2-3|TRBV4-2
CASSQGTSGSVDTQYF
>TRBJ2-7|TRBV5-1
CASSGGQGVSYEQYF
>TRBJ2-5|TRBV12-3/TRBV12-4
CASSLKEYQETQYF
>TRBJ1-2|TRBV28
CASSSQDGYTF
>TRBJ1-1|TRBV29-1
CSVVKPERTDAFF
>TRBJ2-5|TRBV9
CASSVGSRQETQYF
>TRBJ2-7|TRBV10-3
CAIRPDRGFGEQYF
>TRBJ1-3|TRBV10-2
CASSALLSGNTIYF
>TRBJ1-3|TRBV20-1
CSTVLPSSGNTIYF
>TRBJ1-5|TRBV4-2
CASSQDQLNQPQHF
>TRBJ2-5|TRBV11-2
CASSLANSDSTQYF
>TRBJ1-3|TRBV2
CASSGQGAGNTIYF
>TRBJ2-7|TRBV27
CASSAGQGTEQYF
>TRBJ2-6|TRBV15
CATSGGRVSGANVLTF
>TRBJ2-3|TRBV18
CASSPPARDTQYF
>TRBJ2-1|TRBV11-3
CASGTGGYNEQFF